The 17 T cell receptor beta chains reported below all come from one sample, sequenced in a study of blood T cell repertoires in COVID-19 (dated by TCRdb to between 2020 and 2021). Library generation was performed with the immunoSEQ multiplex PCR assay. TCRdb took this table from immuneACCESS and kept in-frame rearrangements with V and J called. Such tables lack part of the clones; where checked against another copy, unresolved V genes explain under half of the gap, and the rest is unexplained. Counted in this sample were about 74,000 clones; 70% to 90% of them appeared once. About a third of the sample is taken by the ten largest. Sequenced material: peripheral blood. The receptors here all came from a man aged 65 to 85 with acute or convalescent COVID-19.

This clone was found a few times. The chain recombines TRBV10-2 with TRBJ1-2, with 8 bases fitting TRBD1. CDR1 and CDR2 from the germline V gene are WSHSY and SAAADI. V shed 5 bases, J shed 3 bases, and the junction held 5 bases outside the gene matches. There are 14 residues in the CDR3. CDR3: CASSKGQVDYGYTF. For the CDR3, the DNA is TGCGCCAGCAGTAAGGGACAGGTCGACTATGGCTACACCTTC.

V is TRBV25-1 and J is TRBJ2-7, with D tentatively TRBD2 (5 bases). The V end was cut by 1 base, the J end by 11 bases, with 15 bases between. This CDR3 is 13 amino acids long. The germline gives CDR1 MGHDK, CDR2 SYGVNS. Here the CDR3 reads CASSESRLHFKYF. CDR3 bases: TGTGCCAGCAGTGAATCGAGACTACATTTTAAGTACTTC.

V and J are TRBV18 and TRBJ2-3, with 9 bases that match TRBD2. CDR3 length equals 16 residues. CDR1 and CDR2 (germline): KGHSH, LQKENI. V trimming: 3 bases; J trimming: 4 bases; junction bases outside the gene matches: 8. The CDR3 here is CASSPTQREVPDTQYF. CDR3 nucleotides: TGTGCCAGCTCACCGACCCAGCGGGAGGTGCCAGATACGCAGTATTTT. Variable domain in full (rest from reference TRBV18 and TRBJ2-3): NAGVMQNPRHLVRRRGQEARLRCSPMKGHSHVYWYRQLPEEGLKFMVYLQKENIIDESGMPKERFSAEFPKEGPSILRIQQVVRGDSAAYFCASSPTQREVPDTQYFGPGTRLTVL.

This clone was found once. V is TRBV5-1 and J is TRBJ2-5; TRBD2 aligns across 12 bases. There are 15 residues in the CDR3. Per germline, CDR1 SGHRS and CDR2 YFSETQ. V lost 2 bases, J lost 3 bases, and 2 bases stayed unmatched. The CDR3 loop reads CASSFLAGGEETQYF. The CDR3 DNA is TGCGCCAGCAGCTTTCTAGCGGGAGGGGAAGAGACCCAGTACTTC.

The V gene is TRBV29-1, the J gene TRBJ1-1, with D unresolved. Trimming cost V 3 bases and J 4 bases, with 12 bases left between them. Germline CDR1 SQVTM, CDR2 ANQGSEA. This CDR3 comprises 13 residues. The CDR3 spells CSVDPGAGTEAFF. The CDR3 DNA is TGCAGCGTTGACCCTGGCGCGGGCACTGAAGCTTTCTTT.

The V call is TRBV14, the J call TRBJ2-7, with 8 bases fitting TRBD1. With V trimmed by 2 bases and J by 2 bases, 5 bases remained unmatched. CDR1 SGHDN and CDR2 FVKESK come from the germline V gene. The CDR3 consists of 15 residues. The CDR3 DNA reads TGTGCCAGCAGCCAACTAGGACAGGGAACCTACGAGCAGTACTTC. As protein: CASSQLGQGTYEQYF. Supplemented by reference TRBV14 and TRBJ2-7, the full variable domain reads EAGVTQFPSHSVIEKGQTVTLRCDPISGHDNLYWYRRVMGKEIKFLLHFVKESKQDESGMPNNRFLAERTGGTYSTLKVQPAELEDSGVYFCASSQLGQGTYEQYFGPGTRLTVT.

This chain connects TRBV5-6 to TRBJ2-7; 8 bases agree with TRBD1. This CDR3 region has 14 residues. From germline, CDR1 is SGHDT and CDR2 YYEEEE. With V trimmed by 1 base and J by 3 bases, 3 bases remained unmatched. The CDR3 loop is CASSLSGTGYEQYF. CDR3 DNA sequence: TGTGCCAGCAGCTTGTCAGGGACAGGCTACGAGCAGTACTTC.

CDR3 loop: CASSRQGASPNYGYTF. CDR3 nucleotide sequence: TGTGCCAGCAGTCGACAGGGGGCGAGCCCTAACTATGGCTACACCTTC. The rearrangement links TRBV5-5 to TRBJ1-2; 10 bases map to TRBD1. Trimming at V came to 5 bases and at J to 0 bases, leaving 7 bases not matched to a gene. CDR3 size: 16 residues. Germline V gene lookup returns CDR1 SGHKS and CDR2 YYEKEE (reference sequence).

The chain combines TRBV30 with TRBJ2-6; 9 positions match TRBD1. Germline V gene sequence: CDR1 GTSNPN, CDR2 SVGIG (reference sequence). The CDR3 has 20 residues. J was trimmed by 0 bases and V by 2 bases; bases with no gene match: 14. For the CDR3, the DNA is TGTGCCTGGAGTCCTCGGACAGGGGCCTGGCCAGCCTCTGGGGCCAACGTCCTGACTTTC. The encoded protein is CAWSPRTGAWPASGANVLTF.

The chain uses TRBV12-3 or TRBV12-4 and TRBJ1-2, with TRBD1 identical over 10 bases. The trim removed 7 bases at V and 7 bases at J, leaving 6 bases unmatched. CDR3 size: 13 residues. This CDR3 reads CASTLGTGVGYTF. CDR3 nucleotides: TGTGCCAGCACCCTCGGGACAGGGGTTGGCTACACCTTC.

This chain's CDR3 is CASSTQGPGGNQPQHF. The DNA of the CDR3 is TGTGCCAGTAGTACACAGGGGCCCGGGGGCAATCAGCCCCAGCATTTT. V gene TRBV19 combines with J gene TRBJ1-5; 7 bases agree with TRBD1. J lost 2 bases, V lost 4 bases, and 8 bases had no gene match. Per germline, CDR1 LNHDA and CDR2 SQIVND (reference sequence). There are 16 residues in the CDR3.

The chain couples TRBV5-1 to TRBJ2-7, with a tentative D call TRBD1 (5 bases). The germline V and J ends were trimmed by 0 bases and 2 bases, with 15 bases remaining between them. This CDR3 spans 16 amino acids. From germline, CDR1 is SGHRS and CDR2 YFSETQ. CDR3 DNA sequence: TGCGCCAGCAGCTTGGGGGGCGACAGCTTTCCCTACGAGCAGTACTTC. It encodes CASSLGGDSFPYEQYF. Together with reference TRBV5-1 and TRBJ2-7, the CDR3 gives the full variable domain: KAGVTQTPRYLIKTRGQQVTLSCSPISGHRSVSWYQQTPGQGLQFLFEYFSETQRNKGNFPGRFSGRQFSNSRSEMNVSTLELGDSALYLCASSLGGDSFPYEQYFGPGTRLTVT.

The chain is built from TRBV6-4 and TRBJ2-3, with D possibly being TRBD2 (5 bases). CDR3 length: 16 amino acids. V was clipped by 0 bases and J by 2 bases, with 12 bases between them. Germline CDR1 MRHNA, CDR2 SNTAGT. This CDR3 is CASSDSTRAVTDTQYF. The CDR3, as DNA: TGTGCCAGCAGTGACTCGACGCGGGCTGTCACAGATACGCAGTATTTT.

The chain has TRBV27 and TRBJ1-5, with 8 bases fitting TRBD1. The CDR3 covers 17 residues. J was trimmed by 6 bases and V by 6 bases; bases with no gene match: 16. The germline CDR1 and CDR2 sequences are MNHEY and SMNVEV (reference sequence). CDR3 nucleotide sequence: TGTGCCAGCAGCCCACCACCGGGACAGGTCGGCGGTCAGCCCCAGCATTTT. Translating it yields CASSPPPGQVGGQPQHF.

This chain joins TRBV15 and TRBJ1-2; D not resolved. The V gene's germline CDR1 is LNHNV and CDR2 YYDKDF (reference sequence). The CDR3 runs 16 residues. Trimming shortened V by 1 base and J by 0 bases, and 12 bases separated the two germline ends. This chain's CDR3 is CATSRGRGHPNYGYTF. CDR3 nucleotide sequence: TGTGCCACCAGCAGAGGCCGGGGTCACCCTAACTATGGCTACACCTTC.

V gene TRBV7-6 combines with J gene TRBJ1-5; D is ambiguous. Trimming removed 1 base from V and 0 bases from J, with 16 bases in between. The CDR3 runs to 18 residues. Germline-derived CDR1 and CDR2 are SGHVS and FNYEAQ. The CDR3 DNA follows: TGTGCCAGCAGCTTAGTATGTTGGCCGCCCTTTAGCAATCAGCCCCAGCATTTT. This sequence encodes CASSLVCWPPFSNQPQHF.

CDR3 nucleotides: TGTGCCAGCAGCCCTGGGACAGGGGGTTTCAATCAGCCCCAGCATTTT. This sequence encodes CASSPGTGGFNQPQHF. This chain uses TRBV28 with TRBJ1-5; 11 bases agree with TRBD1. Germline CDR1 MDHEN, CDR2 SYDVKM. The CDR3 consists of 16 residues. Trimming took 6 bases from V and 3 from J; bases not matched to a gene: 7.